The rows below give T cell receptor beta chains drawn from one sample of a study of T-cell memory formation after mild COVID-19. A single record per CDR3 protein comes from TCRdb applying MiXCR to the 5' RACE reads. This sample has fewer than 350,000 distinct CDR3 sequences, with around 15% found just once. What was sequenced was PBMCs or a T cell subset sorted from them (not recorded which). The receptors were gathered from a man in his late teens or twenties who had mild COVID-19 (a few samples of this study predate the infection). Cell type and time point are not known. CDR3s include the opening cysteine and the closing phenylalanine or tryptophan. D genes are given only for firm matches. The size field is filled for only some rows; it gives once, few, many or a size class.

d_gene: NA; j_gene: TRBJ1-1; v_gene: TRBV3-1; abundance: NA; CDR3aa: CASSQEIGANTEAFF; CDR3nt: TGTGCCAGCAGCCAAGAAATCGGGGCTAACACTGAAGCTTTCTTT
d_gene: TRBD2; j_gene: TRBJ2-1; v_gene: TRBV20-1; abundance: NA; CDR3aa: CSATGLAGYEQFF; CDR3nt: TGCAGTGCTACCGGACTAGCGGGTTATGAGCAGTTCTTC
d_gene: NA; j_gene: TRBJ1-4; v_gene: TRBV7-2; abundance: NA; CDR3aa: CASSPRGENEKLFF; CDR3nt: TGTGCCAGCAGCCCAAGGGGGGAGAATGAAAAACTGTTTTTT
d_gene: TRBD1; j_gene: TRBJ2-2; v_gene: TRBV2; abundance: few; CDR3aa: CASSFDRGGSGELFF; CDR3nt: TGTGCCAGCAGTTTCGACAGGGGGGGCTCCGGGGAGCTGTTTTTT
d_gene: TRBD1; j_gene: TRBJ2-5; v_gene: TRBV7-2; abundance: few; CDR3aa: CASSPNRGQETQYF; CDR3nt: TGTGCCAGCAGCCCTAACAGGGGTCAAGAGACCCAGTACTTC
d_gene: NA; j_gene: TRBJ1-1; v_gene: TRBV2; abundance: NA; CDR3aa: CATGGLASGTEAFF; CDR3nt: TGTGCCACGGGGGGGCTAGCCTCGGGCACTGAAGCTTTCTTT
d_gene: NA; j_gene: TRBJ1-6; v_gene: TRBV5-1; abundance: NA; CDR3aa: CASSTSPGEPNSPLHF; CDR3nt: TGCGCCAGCAGCACTTCCCCGGGGGAACCTAATTCACCCCTCCACTTT
d_gene: TRBD1; j_gene: TRBJ1-2; v_gene: TRBV7-8; abundance: few; CDR3aa: CASSSDRRANYGYTF; CDR3nt: TGTGCCAGCAGCTCGGACAGGAGAGCTAACTATGGCTACACCTTC
d_gene: TRBD1; j_gene: TRBJ1-5; v_gene: TRBV18; abundance: few; CDR3aa: CASSPKMAWDSHQPQHF; CDR3nt: TGTGCCAGCTCACCTAAGATGGCTTGGGACAGTCATCAGCCCCAGCATTTT
d_gene: TRBD2; j_gene: TRBJ2-3; v_gene: TRBV7-2; abundance: few; CDR3aa: CASSLGLAGATDTQYF; CDR3nt: TGTGCCAGCAGCCTGGGACTAGCGGGGGCTACAGATACGCAGTATTTT
d_gene: TRBD2; j_gene: TRBJ2-5; v_gene: TRBV29-1; abundance: few; CDR3aa: CSVEEFGLAGQETQYF; CDR3nt: TGCAGCGTTGAAGAGTTCGGGCTAGCGGGCCAAGAGACCCAGTACTTC
d_gene: NA; j_gene: TRBJ2-5; v_gene: TRBV11-1; abundance: NA; CDR3aa: CASSQTDREETQYF; CDR3nt: TGTGCCAGCAGCCAAACGGACAGAGAAGAGACCCAGTACTTC
d_gene: NA; j_gene: TRBJ2-2; v_gene: TRBV11-2; abundance: few; CDR3aa: CASSLRVLANTGELFF; CDR3nt: TGTGCCAGCAGCTTAAGGGTACTAGCTAACACCGGGGAGCTGTTTTTT
d_gene: NA; j_gene: TRBJ2-5; v_gene: TRBV3-1; abundance: few; CDR3aa: CASSQETPSYQETQYF; CDR3nt: TGTGCCAGCAGCCAAGAGACTCCCTCGTACCAAGAGACCCAGTACTTC
d_gene: TRBD1; j_gene: TRBJ1-4; v_gene: TRBV2; abundance: few; CDR3aa: CASSKDRRNEKLFF; CDR3nt: TGTGCCAGCAGTAAGGACAGGAGGAATGAAAAACTGTTTTTT
d_gene: NA; j_gene: TRBJ2-3; v_gene: TRBV12-3/TRBV12-4; abundance: few; CDR3aa: CASSTLTAPIPDTQYF; CDR3nt: TGTGCCAGCAGTACCCTGACAGCCCCAATCCCAGATACGCAGTATTTT
d_gene: NA; j_gene: TRBJ2-5; v_gene: TRBV5-1; abundance: NA; CDR3aa: CASSFPSNKQYF; CDR3nt: TGCGCCAGCAGCTTCCCCTCCAACAAGCAGTACTTC
d_gene: NA; j_gene: TRBJ1-6; v_gene: TRBV20-1; abundance: few; CDR3aa: CSAPGGGSYNSPLHF; CDR3nt: TGCAGTGCGCCCGGGGGGGGCTCCTATAATTCACCCCTCCACTTT
d_gene: TRBD2; j_gene: TRBJ2-2; v_gene: TRBV10-1; abundance: many; CDR3aa: CASRPGGVNTGELFF; CDR3nt: TGCGCCAGCAGGCCCGGGGGGGTGAACACCGGGGAGCTGTTTTTT
d_gene: NA; j_gene: TRBJ1-4; v_gene: TRBV15; abundance: few; CDR3aa: CATSRGDGEKLFF; CDR3nt: TGTGCCACCAGCAGAGGGGACGGGGAAAAACTGTTTTTT
d_gene: TRBD2; j_gene: TRBJ2-5; v_gene: TRBV7-9; abundance: NA; CDR3aa: CAWLPSGQETQYF; CDR3nt: TGTGCCTGGTTACCTAGCGGCCAAGAGACCCAGTACTTC
d_gene: NA; j_gene: TRBJ2-1; v_gene: TRBV9; abundance: few; CDR3aa: CASSVAPGAPPWNEQFF; CDR3nt: TGTGCCAGCAGCGTAGCGCCGGGGGCGCCCCCATGGAATGAGCAGTTCTTC
d_gene: NA; j_gene: TRBJ1-3; v_gene: TRBV7-9; abundance: NA; CDR3aa: CASTQDGRNTIYF; CDR3nt: TGTGCCAGCACCCAGGACGGACGAAACACCATATATTTT
d_gene: NA; j_gene: TRBJ1-2; v_gene: TRBV4-3; abundance: few; CDR3aa: CASSQGKGNYGYTF; CDR3nt: TGCGCCAGCAGCCAAGGAAAGGGAAACTATGGCTACACCTTC
d_gene: TRBD1; j_gene: TRBJ1-3; v_gene: TRBV12-3/TRBV12-4; abundance: NA; CDR3aa: CASTPAGGNGNTIYF; CDR3nt: TGTGCCAGCACCCCAGCAGGGGGCAATGGAAACACCATATATTTT
d_gene: TRBD1; j_gene: TRBJ1-6; v_gene: TRBV12-3/TRBV12-4; abundance: few; CDR3aa: CASSATGALHF; CDR3nt: TGTGCCAGCAGCGCGACAGGGGCCCTCCACTTT
d_gene: NA; j_gene: TRBJ1-1; v_gene: TRBV6-2/TRBV6-3; abundance: NA; CDR3aa: CASSLPGLRTEAFF; CDR3nt: TGTGCCAGCAGCCTCCCCGGGCTCAGGACTGAAGCTTTCTTT
d_gene: NA; j_gene: TRBJ1-6; v_gene: TRBV3-1; abundance: few; CDR3aa: CASSHSETGGGSPLHF; CDR3nt: TGTGCCAGCAGCCATAGCGAGACGGGGGGCGGCTCACCCCTCCACTTT
d_gene: NA; j_gene: TRBJ2-3; v_gene: TRBV3-1; abundance: NA; CDR3aa: CASSLRAYTDTQYF; CDR3nt: TGTGCCAGCAGCCTGCGGGCTTACACAGATACGCAGTATTTT
d_gene: TRBD1; j_gene: TRBJ2-2; v_gene: TRBV4-1; abundance: NA; CDR3aa: CASSQGRDRATGELFF; CDR3nt: TGCGCCAGCAGCCAAGGCCGGGACAGGGCGACCGGGGAGCTGTTTTTT
d_gene: NA; j_gene: TRBJ2-3; v_gene: TRBV5-5; abundance: few; CDR3aa: CASSWDRSTDTQYF; CDR3nt: TGTGCCAGCAGCTGGGACCGTAGCACAGATACGCAGTATTTT
d_gene: NA; j_gene: TRBJ2-5; v_gene: TRBV5-6; abundance: few; CDR3aa: CASSQVGPETQYF; CDR3nt: TGTGCCAGCAGCCAGGTAGGGCCCGAGACCCAGTACTTC
d_gene: TRBD1; j_gene: TRBJ1-1; v_gene: TRBV30; abundance: NA; CDR3aa: CAWSANRGTEAFF; CDR3nt: TGTGCCTGGAGTGCAAACAGGGGCACTGAAGCTTTCTTT
d_gene: TRBD1; j_gene: TRBJ2-7; v_gene: TRBV6-5; abundance: NA; CDR3aa: CASSSAPRQGVGKLNEQYF; CDR3nt: TGTGCCAGCAGTTCGGCCCCGAGACAGGGAGTGGGAAAACTAAACGAGCAGTACTTC
d_gene: TRBD2; j_gene: TRBJ2-7; v_gene: TRBV4-2; abundance: many; CDR3aa: CASSPERGGSYEQYF; CDR3nt: TGTGCCAGCAGCCCCGAGCGGGGGGGCTCCTACGAGCAGTACTTC
d_gene: TRBD1; j_gene: TRBJ2-1; v_gene: TRBV5-1; abundance: few; CDR3aa: CASSWGQGANEQFF; CDR3nt: TGCGCCAGCAGCTGGGGACAGGGGGCCAATGAGCAGTTCTTC
d_gene: NA; j_gene: TRBJ1-2; v_gene: TRBV12-3/TRBV12-4; abundance: many; CDR3aa: CASSLGRGNGYTF; CDR3nt: TGTGCCAGCAGTTTAGGGAGGGGGAATGGCTACACCTTC
d_gene: NA; j_gene: TRBJ1-1; v_gene: TRBV15; abundance: few; CDR3aa: CATSRVRFMNTEAFF; CDR3nt: TGTGCCACCAGCAGAGTGCGGTTCATGAACACTGAAGCTTTCTTT
d_gene: NA; j_gene: TRBJ1-3; v_gene: TRBV28; abundance: few; CDR3aa: CASSWGFSGNTIYF; CDR3nt: TGTGCCAGCAGTTGGGGGTTCTCTGGAAACACCATATATTTT
d_gene: TRBD1; j_gene: TRBJ1-1; v_gene: TRBV7-8; abundance: NA; CDR3aa: CASILQGAPTEAFF; CDR3nt: TGTGCCAGCATCTTGCAGGGGGCGCCCACTGAAGCTTTCTTT
d_gene: NA; j_gene: TRBJ1-2; v_gene: TRBV12-3/TRBV12-4; abundance: NA; CDR3aa: CASSLEGGPNYGYTF; CDR3nt: TGTGCCAGCAGTTTAGAGGGGGGACCTAACTATGGCTACACCTTC
d_gene: NA; j_gene: TRBJ1-1; v_gene: TRBV5-1; abundance: few; CDR3aa: CASSLWQANTEAFF; CDR3nt: TGCGCCAGCAGCTTGTGGCAGGCGAACACTGAAGCTTTCTTT
d_gene: NA; j_gene: TRBJ2-4; v_gene: TRBV20-1; abundance: few; CDR3aa: CSARAQTKNIQYF; CDR3nt: TGCAGTGCTAGGGCTCAGACGAAAAACATTCAGTACTTC
d_gene: NA; j_gene: TRBJ1-4; v_gene: TRBV6-2/TRBV6-3; abundance: NA; CDR3aa: CASSFGTENEKLFF; CDR3nt: TGTGCCAGCAGTTTCGGGACGGAGAATGAAAAACTGTTTTTT
d_gene: NA; j_gene: TRBJ2-1; v_gene: TRBV14; abundance: few; CDR3aa: CASSLHMGAIYNEQFF; CDR3nt: TGTGCCAGCAGCCTACATATGGGGGCAATCTACAATGAGCAGTTCTTC
d_gene: TRBD1; j_gene: TRBJ2-3; v_gene: TRBV5-1; abundance: NA; CDR3aa: CASSTGDRGGDTQYF; CDR3nt: TGCGCCAGCAGCACAGGGGACAGGGGTGGGGATACGCAGTATTTT
d_gene: NA; j_gene: TRBJ2-7; v_gene: TRBV5-4; abundance: NA; CDR3aa: CASSRRVESSYEQYF; CDR3nt: TGTGCCAGCAGCCGCAGGGTGGAGAGCTCCTACGAGCAGTACTTC
d_gene: TRBD2; j_gene: TRBJ2-3; v_gene: TRBV27; abundance: NA; CDR3aa: CASSLSRGGLTDTQYF; CDR3nt: TGTGCCAGCAGTTTATCGCGCGGGGGTCTCACAGATACGCAGTATTTT
d_gene: NA; j_gene: TRBJ2-6; v_gene: TRBV29-1; abundance: few; CDR3aa: CSVSNSGANVLTF; CDR3nt: TGCAGCGTCAGCAACTCTGGGGCCAACGTCCTGACTTTC
d_gene: NA; j_gene: TRBJ1-1; v_gene: TRBV20-1; abundance: few; CDR3aa: CSARSRDGNTEAFF; CDR3nt: TGCAGTGCTAGAAGTAGGGACGGGAACACTGAAGCTTTCTTT
d_gene: TRBD1; j_gene: TRBJ2-2; v_gene: TRBV4-2; abundance: NA; CDR3aa: CASSQTGLNTGELFF; CDR3nt: TGTGCCAGCAGCCAGACAGGGTTGAACACCGGGGAGCTGTTTTTT
d_gene: NA; j_gene: TRBJ1-5; v_gene: TRBV30; abundance: many; CDR3aa: CAWSAQGDQPQHF; CDR3nt: TGTGCCTGGAGTGCACAGGGCGATCAGCCCCAGCATTTT
d_gene: TRBD2; j_gene: TRBJ2-3; v_gene: TRBV5-1; abundance: few; CDR3aa: CASSYGLAGADTQYF; CDR3nt: TGCGCCAGCAGCTATGGACTAGCGGGGGCAGATACGCAGTATTTT
d_gene: NA; j_gene: TRBJ1-2; v_gene: TRBV7-9; abundance: many; CDR3aa: CASSLEGDYGYTF; CDR3nt: TGTGCCAGCAGCTTAGAGGGCGACTATGGCTACACCTTC
d_gene: NA; j_gene: TRBJ1-1; v_gene: TRBV20-1; abundance: few; CDR3aa: CSASNQGYTEAFF; CDR3nt: TGCAGTGCTAGCAATCAGGGGTACACTGAAGCTTTCTTT
d_gene: NA; j_gene: TRBJ2-1; v_gene: TRBV7-2; abundance: few; CDR3aa: CASSLRDYNEQFF; CDR3nt: TGTGCCAGCAGCTTACGGGACTACAATGAGCAGTTCTTC
d_gene: NA; j_gene: TRBJ2-7; v_gene: TRBV12-3/TRBV12-4; abundance: few; CDR3aa: CATESGAYEQYF; CDR3nt: TGTGCCACGGAATCAGGGGCCTACGAGCAGTACTTC
d_gene: TRBD1; j_gene: TRBJ2-1; v_gene: TRBV12-5; abundance: few; CDR3aa: CASGITGTGPYNEQFF; CDR3nt: TGTGCTAGTGGTATTACCGGGACAGGGCCCTACAATGAGCAGTTCTTC
d_gene: NA; j_gene: TRBJ2-3; v_gene: TRBV4-2; abundance: few; CDR3aa: CASSPSGTGYTDTQYF; CDR3nt: TGTGCCAGCAGCCCTAGCGGGACAGGGTATACAGATACGCAGTATTTT